This is a list of T cell receptor beta chains from one sample in a study of regulatory T cells in long-lasting Graves disease. MiXCR was run by TCRdb on the multiplex PCR reads, yielding one entry per CDR3 protein. The profile shows more than 450,000 distinct CDR3 sequences, around 12% of them singletons. Separately, the same data were catalogued under a study of T cells in Graves' hyperthyroidism and ophthalmopathy.

The source material was peripheral blood mononuclear cells (PBMCs), sampled at new diagnosis, from a patient treated with antithyroid drugs. The source of these receptors is a woman aged 25-40 years with Graves disease. CDR3s include the opening cysteine and the closing phenylalanine or tryptophan. D genes are given only for firm matches. Expanded clones get a size class; other rows say once, few or many, or leave the size out.

>TRBJ2-3|TRBD2|many|TRBV11-3
TGTGCCAGCAGCCCAGGGGGACTAGCAACAGATACGCAGTATTTT
CASSPGGLATDTQYF
>TRBJ2-5|TRBD1|many|TRBV11-1
TGTGCCAGCACCCCAACAGGGGGAGAGACCCAGTACTTC
CASTPTGGETQYF
>TRBJ2-2|TRBD1|many|TRBV12-3/TRBV12-4
TGTGCCAGCAGTCCGGGACAGGGGAACACCGGGGAGCTGTTTTTT
CASSPGQGNTGELFF
>TRBJ2-1|.|many|TRBV11-3
TGTGCCAGCAGCTTAGATTTAGGCTCCTACAATGAGCAGTTCTTC
CASSLDLGSYNEQFF
>TRBJ1-6|.|.|TRBV20-1
TGCAGTGCTAGAGACGCGGCATTGGATAATTCACCCCTCCACTTT
CSARDAALDNSPLHF
>TRBJ2-7|TRBD1|many|TRBV6-2/TRBV6-3
TGTGCCAGCAGTTCTTATCTCCGGGACAGCCGGGACGAGCAGTACTTC
CASSSYLRDSRDEQYF
>TRBJ2-1|.|many|TRBV2
TGTGCCAGCATTAAAACTTACTTGGATGAGCAGTTCTTC
CASIKTYLDEQFF
>TRBJ2-7|TRBD2|many|TRBV7-9
TGTGCCAGCAGGTCCTCGGGCAGCGGGGGCGAGCAGTACTTC
CASRSSGSGGEQYF
>TRBJ1-2|TRBD1|many|TRBV7-9
TGTGCCAGCAGCCCAGCGGGACAGGGGGTTAATGGCTACACCTTC
CASSPAGQGVNGYTF
>TRBJ2-1|TRBD2|many|TRBV11-2
TGTGCCAGCAGCTTAGGGAGCGGGAGAGGACACTACAATGAGCAGTTCTTC
CASSLGSGRGHYNEQFF